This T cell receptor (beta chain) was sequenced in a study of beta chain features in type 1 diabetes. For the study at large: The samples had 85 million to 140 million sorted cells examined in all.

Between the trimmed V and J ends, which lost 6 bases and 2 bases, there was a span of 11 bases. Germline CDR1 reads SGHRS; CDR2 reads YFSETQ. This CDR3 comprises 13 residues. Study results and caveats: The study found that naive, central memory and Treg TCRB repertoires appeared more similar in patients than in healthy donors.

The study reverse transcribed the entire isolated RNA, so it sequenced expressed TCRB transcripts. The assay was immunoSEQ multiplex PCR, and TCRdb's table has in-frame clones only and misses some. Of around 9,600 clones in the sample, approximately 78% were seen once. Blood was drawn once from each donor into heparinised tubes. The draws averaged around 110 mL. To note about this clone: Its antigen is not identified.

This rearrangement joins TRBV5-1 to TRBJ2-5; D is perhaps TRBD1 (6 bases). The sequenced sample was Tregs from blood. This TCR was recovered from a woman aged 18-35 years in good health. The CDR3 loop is CASTTGLQETQYF. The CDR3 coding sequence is TGCGCCAGCACCACAGGGTTACAAGAGACCCAGTACTTC. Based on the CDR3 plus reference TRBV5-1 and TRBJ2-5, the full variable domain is KAGVTQTPRYLIKTRGQQVTLSCSPISGHRSVSWYQQTPGQGLQFLFEYFSETQRNKGNFPGRFSGRQFSNSRSEMNVSTLELGDSALYLCASTTGLQETQYFGPGTRLLVL.